The 10 T cell receptor beta chains given below trace back to one sample, sequenced in a study of blood T cell repertoires in COVID-19. The repertoire was sequenced with immunoSEQ multiplex PCR; TCRdb's copy has only in-frame clones and lacks some. The sample records some 250,000 clones, about 82% being singletons. The sequenced sample consisted of peripheral blood. The source is an elderly man with acute or convalescent COVID-19.

V and J are TRBV5-8 and TRBJ1-3; TRBD1 might be the D (5 bases). The CDR3 spans 16 residues. Trimming took 0 bases from V and 0 from J, leaving 10 bases between them. Germline assignment: CDR1 SGHTS and CDR2 YDEGEE. The CDR3 DNA follows: TGTGCCAGCAGCTTGGCGGGACTGCTCTCTGGAAACACCATATATTTT. Translating it yields CASSLAGLLSGNTIYF.

The genes are TRBV4-2 and TRBJ2-1, with 9 bases that match TRBD1. CDR3 length: 17 amino acids. The V and J ends lost 0 bases and 4 bases, in that order; junction bases with no gene match: 7. CDR1 is LGHNA, CDR2 YNFKEQ, per germline. CDR3 in amino acids: CASSQESNRGLYNEQFF. The CDR3 coding sequence is TGTGCCAGCAGCCAAGAGAGTAACAGGGGGCTTTACAATGAGCAGTTCTTC.

Note on this clone: The same CDR3 is also encoded by other DNA sequences in this sample. The chain recombines TRBV5-1 with TRBJ2-3, with TRBD1 as a possible D gene (6 bases). Germline CDR1 SGHRS, CDR2 YFSETQ. CDR3 length: 15 amino acids. Deletions cut 0 bases from V and 5 bases from J, with 13 bases between. The chain's CDR3 is CASSLGQGRGDTQYF. Written as DNA, the CDR3 is TGCGCCAGCAGCTTGGGGCAGGGGCGAGGAGATACGCAGTATTTT.

This chain uses TRBV5-1 with TRBJ2-6; D may be TRBD1 (5 bases). CDR1 SGHRS and CDR2 YFSETQ come from the germline V gene. The CDR3 length is 14 residues. Deletions cut 6 bases from V and 4 bases from J, with 11 bases between. The CDR3, as DNA: TGCGCCAGCAAAGACAGTTACGGGGCCAACGTCCTGACTTTC. The encoded protein is CASKDSYGANVLTF.

This clone was seen a handful of times. V gene TRBV5-1 combines with J gene TRBJ1-1; D might be TRBD1 (6 bases). Germline lookup yields CDR1 SGHRS and CDR2 YFSETQ. Trimming took off 0 bases at V and 2 bases at J, with 11 bases between the two ends. CDR3 size: 15 residues. The CDR3: CASSLVGAINTEAFF. For the CDR3, the DNA is TGCGCCAGCAGCTTGGTGGGGGCCATAAACACTGAAGCTTTCTTT.

This clone was observed once. This chain connects TRBV4-3 to TRBJ1-1; unclear D gene. The CDR3 is 14 amino acids. The germline CDR1 and CDR2 sequences are LGHNA and YSLEER. V was trimmed by 4 bases and J by 1 base, leaving 10 bases between them. The CDR3 DNA is TGCGCCAGCAGCCGGACTCTTGAGAACACTGAAGCTTTCTTT. Encoded protein: CASSRTLENTEAFF.

The chain joins TRBV5-6 to TRBJ1-2; possibly TRBD1 for D (5 bases). This CDR3 is 12 amino acids long. Trimming took off 0 bases at V and 7 bases at J, with 7 bases between the two ends. Per the germline V gene, CDR1 is SGHDT and CDR2 is YYEEEE. DNA of the CDR3: TGTGCCAGCAGCTTGGCCGGGGGTGGCTACACCTTC. This encodes CASSLAGGGYTF.

The CDR3 spells CASSVQTGLGIQPQHF. The CDR3 DNA sequence: TGTGCCAGTAGTGTCCAGACAGGATTGGGAATTCAGCCCCAGCATTTT. This chain connects TRBV19 to TRBJ1-5; weak D call: TRBD1 (6 bases). The CDR3 covers 16 residues. Germline assignment: CDR1 LNHDA and CDR2 SQIVND (reference sequence). Trimming left V 5 bases short and J 6 bases short, with 20 bases between.

The gene calls are TRBV28 and TRBJ1-6, with a possible D match to TRBD1 (6 bases). Trimming took off 4 bases at V and 8 bases at J, with 15 bases between the two ends. The CDR3 extends over 15 amino acids. Germline CDR1 and CDR2: MDHEN and SYDVKM. CDR3 residues: CASSSYRVGDSPLHF. CDR3 nucleotide sequence: TGTGCCAGCAGTTCCTACAGGGTGGGGGATTCACCCCTCCACTTT.

This chain joins TRBV7-2 and TRBJ1-4; 7 nucleotides match TRBD1. The CDR3 runs 14 residues. Trimming cost V 3 bases and J 12 bases; bases outside gene matches: 10. Germline V CDR1 and CDR2: SGHTA, FQGNSA. The CDR3 sequence is CASSFSRGRGELFF. DNA for the CDR3: TGTGCCAGCAGCTTTTCGAGGGGGCGCGGGGAACTGTTTTTT.